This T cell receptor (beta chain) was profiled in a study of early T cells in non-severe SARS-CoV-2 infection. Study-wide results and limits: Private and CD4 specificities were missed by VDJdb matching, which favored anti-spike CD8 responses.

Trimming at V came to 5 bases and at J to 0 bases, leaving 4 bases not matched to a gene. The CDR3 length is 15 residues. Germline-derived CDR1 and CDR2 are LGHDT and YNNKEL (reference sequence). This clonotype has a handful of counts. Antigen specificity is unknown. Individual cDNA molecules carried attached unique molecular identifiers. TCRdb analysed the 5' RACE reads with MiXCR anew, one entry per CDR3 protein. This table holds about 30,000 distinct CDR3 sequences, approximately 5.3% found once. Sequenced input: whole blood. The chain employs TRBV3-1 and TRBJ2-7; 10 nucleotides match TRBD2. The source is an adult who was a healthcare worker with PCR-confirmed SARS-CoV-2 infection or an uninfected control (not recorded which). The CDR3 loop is CASSLSGRDSYEQYF. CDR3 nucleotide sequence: TGTGCCAGCAGCTTAAGCGGGAGGGACTCCTACGAGCAGTACTTC.